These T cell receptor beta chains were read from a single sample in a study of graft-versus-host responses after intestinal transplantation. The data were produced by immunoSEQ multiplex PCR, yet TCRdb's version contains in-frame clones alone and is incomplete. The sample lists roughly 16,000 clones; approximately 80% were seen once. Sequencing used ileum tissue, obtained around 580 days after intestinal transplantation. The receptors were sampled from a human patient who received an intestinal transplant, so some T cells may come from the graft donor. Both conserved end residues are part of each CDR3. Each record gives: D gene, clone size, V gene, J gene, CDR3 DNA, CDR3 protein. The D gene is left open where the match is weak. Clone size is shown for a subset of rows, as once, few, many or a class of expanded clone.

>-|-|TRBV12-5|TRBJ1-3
TGTGCTAGTGGTTTAGGTGATTCTGGAAACACCATATATTTT
CASGLGDSGNTIYF
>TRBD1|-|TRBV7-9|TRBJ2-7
TGTGCCAGCAGCCTATCGGACAGGGGTGGCGAGCAGTACTTC
CASSLSDRGGEQYF
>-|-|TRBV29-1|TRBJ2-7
TGCAGCGTTGCAGGGCCCTACGAGCAGTACTTC
CSVAGPYEQYF
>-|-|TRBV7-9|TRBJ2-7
TGTGCCAGCAGCGGGGAGGACAGTAGGGAAGAGCAGTACTTC
CASSGEDSREEQYF
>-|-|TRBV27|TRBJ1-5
TGTGCCAGCAGTTTATCGTCCACGTTCAATCAGCCCCAGCATTTT
CASSLSSTFNQPQHF
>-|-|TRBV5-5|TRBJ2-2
TGTGCCAGCAGCTTGCGCGTGGGGATGGCCGGGGAGCTGTTTTTT
CASSLRVGMAGELFF
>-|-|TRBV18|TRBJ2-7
TGTGCCAGCTCATCTGACAGGGTAGGGGGGCCCTACGAGCAGTACTTC
CASSSDRVGGPYEQYF
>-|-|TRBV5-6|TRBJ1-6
TGTGCCAGCAGCGGGGCGGGATCTAACCTCTATAATTCACCCCTCCACTTT
CASSGAGSNLYNSPLHF
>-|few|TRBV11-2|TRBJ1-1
TGTGCCAGCAGCACCCGGACAGTGAACACTGAAGCTTTCTTT
CASSTRTVNTEAFF
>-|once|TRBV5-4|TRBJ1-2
TGTGCCAGCAGCCGATCAAGAGTGAGGGCGCAGAGTGGCTACACCTTC
CASSRSRVRAQSGYTF
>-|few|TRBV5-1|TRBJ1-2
TGCGCCAGCAGCGAGGGACTTGGTGGCTACACCTTC
CASSEGLGGYTF
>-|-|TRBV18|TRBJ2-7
TGTGCCAGCTCACTACAAGAAGGGTCTAACGAGCAGTACTTC
CASSLQEGSNEQYF
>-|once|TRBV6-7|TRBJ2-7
TGTGCCAGCAGTCAAAACTACGAGCAGTACTTC
CASSQNYEQYF
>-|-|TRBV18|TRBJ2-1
TGTGCCAGCTCACCACCCCCTGGGTATGAGCAGTTCTTC
CASSPPPGYEQFF
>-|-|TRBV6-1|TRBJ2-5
TGTGCCAGCAGTGAAGGAGGGGCCGGTGAGACCCAGTACTTC
CASSEGGAGETQYF
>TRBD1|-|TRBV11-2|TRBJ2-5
TGTGCCAGCAGCTTCAGCCCCAGGGGGCGTTCAGAAGAGACCCAGTACTTC
CASSFSPRGRSEETQYF
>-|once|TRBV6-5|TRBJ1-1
TGTGCCAGCAGTTACTCGGCCTGGAGCACTGAAGCTTTCTTT
CASSYSAWSTEAFF
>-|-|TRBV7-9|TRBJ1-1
TGTGCCAGCACGTTCACACTGCCGCCTGAAACTGAAGCTTTCTTT
CASTFTLPPETEAFF
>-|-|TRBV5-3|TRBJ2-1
TGTGCCAGAAGCCTCCCCCCCCAGGGGTGGCAGCAGTTCTTC
CARSLPPQGWQQFF
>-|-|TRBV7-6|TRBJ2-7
TGTGCCAGCAGCCCCGGCGGCGAGCAGTACTTC
CASSPGGEQYF
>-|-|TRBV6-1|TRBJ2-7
TGTGCCAGCACCGAGACACCTACCTACGAGCAGTACTTC
CASTETPTYEQYF
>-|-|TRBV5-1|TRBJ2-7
TGCGCCAGCAGCTACGGCGCCTCCTACGAGCAGTACTTC
CASSYGASYEQYF
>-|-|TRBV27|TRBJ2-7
TGTGCCAGCAGACCTCCCCCCTCGACAGGACGCTCCTACGAGCAGTACTTC
CASRPPPSTGRSYEQYF
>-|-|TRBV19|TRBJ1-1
TGTGCCAGTAGCCCCCTCGGGACTCCTAACACTGAAGCTTTCTTT
CASSPLGTPNTEAFF
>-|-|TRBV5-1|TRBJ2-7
TGCGCCAGCAGCTTGGTAGCAGGGTACGAGCAGTACTTC
CASSLVAGYEQYF
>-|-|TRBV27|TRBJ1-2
TGTGCCAGCAGCCAGGCCTTGGGGCCCTATGGCTACACCTTC
CASSQALGPYGYTF
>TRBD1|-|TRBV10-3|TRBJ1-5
TGTGCCATCAGTCGAACAGGGGGCGCTTGGCAGCCCCAGCATTTT
CAISRTGGAWQPQHF
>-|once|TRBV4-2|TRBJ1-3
TGTGCCAGCAGCCAAGATCGGGAAAACGTAGGAAACACCATATATTTT
CASSQDRENVGNTIYF
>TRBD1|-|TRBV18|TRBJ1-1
TGTGCCAGCTCCCCTGGGACAGCCGGCACTGAAGCTTTCTTT
CASSPGTAGTEAFF
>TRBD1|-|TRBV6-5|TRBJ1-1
TGTGCCAGCAGTTATACAGGGGGCGCGAACACTGAAGCTTTCTTT
CASSYTGGANTEAFF
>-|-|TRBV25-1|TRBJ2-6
TGTGCCAGCAGTGAAAGGGCAACTGGGGCCAGCGTCCTGACTTTC
CASSERATGASVLTF
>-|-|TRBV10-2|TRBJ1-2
TGCGCCAGCAGTGAGGAATGGGCTTATGGCTACACCTTC
CASSEEWAYGYTF
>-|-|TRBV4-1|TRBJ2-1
TGCGCCAGCAGCCAAGCGAACGCGGTGGAACAGTTCTTC
CASSQANAVEQFF
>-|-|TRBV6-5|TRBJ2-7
TGTGCCAGCAGTTACTCGGTGGGGCCGGGATACGAGCAGTACTTC
CASSYSVGPGYEQYF
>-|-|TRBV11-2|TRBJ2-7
TGTGCCAGCAGCTTAGAGGCGGGATGGATCGTCTACGAGCAGTACTTC
CASSLEAGWIVYEQYF
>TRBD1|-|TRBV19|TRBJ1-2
TGTGCCAGTAAGGACAGGGGCTATGGCTACACCTTC
CASKDRGYGYTF
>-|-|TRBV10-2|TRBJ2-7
TGCGCCAGCAGTGAGTCTGACGAGCAGTACTTC
CASSESDEQYF
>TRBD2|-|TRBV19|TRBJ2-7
TGTGCCAGTAGTATAAAGCGGGGTCGGAACGAGCAGTACTTC
CASSIKRGRNEQYF
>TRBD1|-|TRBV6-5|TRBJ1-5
TGTGCCAGCAGTCCGGACAGGGGGGACAATCAGCCCCAGCATTTT
CASSPDRGDNQPQHF
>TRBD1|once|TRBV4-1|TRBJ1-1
TGCGCCAGCAGCCACAGGACAGGGGGAGTAGATGAAGCTTTCTTT
CASSHRTGGVDEAFF
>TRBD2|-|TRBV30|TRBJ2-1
TGTGCCTGGAGTGTTTTAGCGGGGGGGCCGAATGAGCAGTTCTTC
CAWSVLAGGPNEQFF
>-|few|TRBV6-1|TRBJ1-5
TGTGCCAGCATGAGGACGGCCAATCAGCCCCAGCATTTT
CASMRTANQPQHF
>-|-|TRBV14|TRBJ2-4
TGTGCCACCGCAGAGTCCGACATTCAGTACTTC
CATAESDIQYF
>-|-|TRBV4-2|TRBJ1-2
TGTGCCAGCAGCCAAGACTCCGCCGATAGAGGCTACACCTTC
CASSQDSADRGYTF
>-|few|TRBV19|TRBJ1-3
TGTGCCAGTAGTACCGAACCCGGAAACACCATATATTTT
CASSTEPGNTIYF
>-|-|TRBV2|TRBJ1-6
TGTGCCAGCAGTGAAAGGCAGGGATCCTATTCACCCCTCCACTTT
CASSERQGSYSPLHF
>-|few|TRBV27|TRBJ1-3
TGTGCCAGCGGGAACGGGACTCCGGGAACAGGAAACACCATATATTTT
CASGNGTPGTGNTIYF
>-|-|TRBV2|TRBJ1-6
TGTGCCAGCAGTGTTGGGGAGTCTTCACCCCTCCACTTT
CASSVGESSPLHF
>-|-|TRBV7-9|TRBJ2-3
TGTGCCAGCAGCTTTAAACAGGAGACAGATACGCAGTATTTT
CASSFKQETDTQYF